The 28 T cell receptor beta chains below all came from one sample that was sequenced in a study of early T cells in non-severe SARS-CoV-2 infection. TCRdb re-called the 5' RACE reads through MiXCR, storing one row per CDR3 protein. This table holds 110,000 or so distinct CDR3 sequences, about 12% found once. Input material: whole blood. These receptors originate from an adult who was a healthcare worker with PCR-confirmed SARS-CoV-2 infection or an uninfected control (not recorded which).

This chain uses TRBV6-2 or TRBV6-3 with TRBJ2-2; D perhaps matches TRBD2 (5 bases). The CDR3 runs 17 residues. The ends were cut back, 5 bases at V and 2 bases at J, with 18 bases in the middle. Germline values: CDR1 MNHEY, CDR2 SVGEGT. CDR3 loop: CASSPFRGFGNTGELFF. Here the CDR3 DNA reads TGTGCCAGCAGTCCCTTCCGAGGGTTTGGAAACACCGGGGAGCTGTTTTTT.

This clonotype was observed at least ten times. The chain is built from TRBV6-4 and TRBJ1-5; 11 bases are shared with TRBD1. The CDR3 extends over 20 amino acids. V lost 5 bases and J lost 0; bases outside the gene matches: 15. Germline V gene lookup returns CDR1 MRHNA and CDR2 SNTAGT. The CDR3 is CASSRGQGARPLYSNQPQHF. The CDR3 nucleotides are TGTGCCAGCAGTCGCGGACAGGGGGCCAGACCTCTATATAGCAATCAGCCCCAGCATTTT.

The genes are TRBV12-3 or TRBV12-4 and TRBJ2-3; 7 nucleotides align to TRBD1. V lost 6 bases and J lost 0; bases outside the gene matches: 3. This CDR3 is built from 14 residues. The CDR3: CASRRQGSTDTQYF. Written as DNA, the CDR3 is TGTGCCAGCAGGAGACAGGGCAGCACAGATACGCAGTATTTT.

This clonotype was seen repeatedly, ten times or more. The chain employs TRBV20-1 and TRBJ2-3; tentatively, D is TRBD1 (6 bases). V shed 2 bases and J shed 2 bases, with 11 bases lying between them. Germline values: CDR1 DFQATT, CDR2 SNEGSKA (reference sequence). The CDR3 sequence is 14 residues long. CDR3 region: CSARRGSFTDTQYF. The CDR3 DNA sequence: TGCAGTGCTAGAAGGGGGTCATTCACAGATACGCAGTATTTT.

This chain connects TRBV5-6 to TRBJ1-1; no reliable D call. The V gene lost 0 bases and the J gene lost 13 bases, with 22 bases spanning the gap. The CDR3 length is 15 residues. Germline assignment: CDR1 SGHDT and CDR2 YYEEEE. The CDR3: CASSLGPTGTLKLFF. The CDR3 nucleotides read TGTGCCAGCAGCTTGGGCCCCACGGGAACACTGAAGCTTTTCTTT.

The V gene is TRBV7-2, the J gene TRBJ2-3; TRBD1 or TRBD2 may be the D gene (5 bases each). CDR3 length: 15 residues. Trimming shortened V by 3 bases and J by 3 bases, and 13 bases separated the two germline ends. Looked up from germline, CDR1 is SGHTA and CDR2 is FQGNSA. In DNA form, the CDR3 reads TGTGCCAGCAGCTTGGGGGATGTAGCAACAGATACGCAGTATTTT. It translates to CASSLGDVATDTQYF.

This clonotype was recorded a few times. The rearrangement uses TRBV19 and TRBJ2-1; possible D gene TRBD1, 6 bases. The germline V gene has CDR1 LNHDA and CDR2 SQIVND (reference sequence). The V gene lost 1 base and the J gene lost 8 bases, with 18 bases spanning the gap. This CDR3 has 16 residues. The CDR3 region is CASSIVGSRPGDEQFF. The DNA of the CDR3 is TGTGCCAGTAGTATAGTCGGGTCTAGACCAGGGGATGAGCAGTTCTTC.

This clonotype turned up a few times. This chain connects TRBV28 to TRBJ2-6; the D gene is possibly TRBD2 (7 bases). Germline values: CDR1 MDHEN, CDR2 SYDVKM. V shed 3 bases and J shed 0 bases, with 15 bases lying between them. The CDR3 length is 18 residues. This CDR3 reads CASSFGGQTSSGANVLTF. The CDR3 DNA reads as TGTGCCAGCAGTTTCGGGGGGCAGACGAGCTCTGGGGCCAACGTCCTGACTTTC.

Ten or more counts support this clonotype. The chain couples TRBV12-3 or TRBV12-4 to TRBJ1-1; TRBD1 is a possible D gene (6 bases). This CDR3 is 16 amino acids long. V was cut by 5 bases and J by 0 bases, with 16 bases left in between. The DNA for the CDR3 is TGTGCCAGCAGTGCCGGGACAACCCGCATGAACACTGAAGCTTTCTTT. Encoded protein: CASSAGTTRMNTEAFF.

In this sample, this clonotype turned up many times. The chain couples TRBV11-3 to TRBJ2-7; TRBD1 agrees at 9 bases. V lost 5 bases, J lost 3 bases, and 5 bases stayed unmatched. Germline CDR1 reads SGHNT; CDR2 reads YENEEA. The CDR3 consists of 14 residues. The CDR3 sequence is CASSKPGQGYEQYF. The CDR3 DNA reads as TGTGCCAGCAGCAAGCCGGGACAGGGCTACGAGCAGTACTTC.

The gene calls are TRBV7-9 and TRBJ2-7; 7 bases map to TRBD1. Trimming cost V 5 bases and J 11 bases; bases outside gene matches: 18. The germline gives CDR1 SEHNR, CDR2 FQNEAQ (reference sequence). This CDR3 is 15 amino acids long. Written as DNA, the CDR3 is TGTGCCAGCAGCGCCGGGGACAGCTCTCTACGAGTGGAGTACTTC. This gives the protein CASSAGDSSLRVEYF.

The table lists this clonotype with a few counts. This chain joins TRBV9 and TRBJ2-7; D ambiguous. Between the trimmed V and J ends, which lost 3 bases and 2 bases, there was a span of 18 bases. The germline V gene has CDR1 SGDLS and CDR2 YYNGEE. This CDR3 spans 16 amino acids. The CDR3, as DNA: TGTGCCAGCAGCGCCCCGGTTAGGAGAACTGCCTACGAGCAGTACTTC. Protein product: CASSAPVRRTAYEQYF.

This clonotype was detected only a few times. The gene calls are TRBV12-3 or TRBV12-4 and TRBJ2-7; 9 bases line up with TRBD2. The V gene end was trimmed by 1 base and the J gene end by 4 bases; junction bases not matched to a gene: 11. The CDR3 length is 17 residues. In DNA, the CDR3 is TGTGCCAGCAGTTTAGGCCGTGAGCCGGGACTAGCTTACGAGCAGTACTTC. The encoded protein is CASSLGREPGLAYEQYF.

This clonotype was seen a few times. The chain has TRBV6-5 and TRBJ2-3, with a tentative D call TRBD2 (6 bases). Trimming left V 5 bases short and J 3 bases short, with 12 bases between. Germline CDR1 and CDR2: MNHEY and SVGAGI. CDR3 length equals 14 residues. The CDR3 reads CASSRVGGTDTQYF. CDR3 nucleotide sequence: TGTGCCAGCAGTCGAGTGGGAGGAACAGATACGCAGTATTTT.

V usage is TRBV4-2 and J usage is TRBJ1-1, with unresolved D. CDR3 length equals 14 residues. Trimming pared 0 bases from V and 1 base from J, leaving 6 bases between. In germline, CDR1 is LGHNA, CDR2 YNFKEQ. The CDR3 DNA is TGTGCCAGCAGCCAAGATACCAGGAACACTGAAGCTTTCTTT. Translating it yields CASSQDTRNTEAFF.

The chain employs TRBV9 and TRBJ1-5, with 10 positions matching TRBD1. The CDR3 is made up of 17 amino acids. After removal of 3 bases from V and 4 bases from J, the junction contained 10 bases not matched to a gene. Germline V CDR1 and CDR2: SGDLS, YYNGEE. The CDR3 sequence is CASSAGQGDFSNQPQHF. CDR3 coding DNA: TGTGCCAGCAGCGCAGGACAGGGGGATTTCTCAAATCAGCCCCAGCATTTT.

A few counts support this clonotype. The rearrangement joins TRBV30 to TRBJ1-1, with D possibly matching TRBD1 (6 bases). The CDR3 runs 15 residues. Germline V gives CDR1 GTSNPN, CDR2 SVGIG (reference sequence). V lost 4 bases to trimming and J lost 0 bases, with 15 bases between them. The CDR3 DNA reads TGTGCCTGGACCAGGGGAGATGGCTTGAACACTGAAGCTTTCTTT. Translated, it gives CAWTRGDGLNTEAFF. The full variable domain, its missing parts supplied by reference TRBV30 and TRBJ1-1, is SQTIHQWPATLVQPVGSPLSLECTVEGTSNPNLYWYRQAAGRGLQLLFYSVGIGQISSEVPQNLSASRPQDRQFILSSKKLLLSDSGFYLCAWTRGDGLNTEAFFGQGTRLTVV.

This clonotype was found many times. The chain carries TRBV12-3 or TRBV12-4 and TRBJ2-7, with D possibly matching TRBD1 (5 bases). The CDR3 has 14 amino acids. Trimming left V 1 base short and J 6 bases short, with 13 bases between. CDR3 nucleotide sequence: TGTGCCAGCAGTTTAGGGCAGGGATCTGGCGAGCAGTACTTC. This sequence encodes CASSLGQGSGEQYF.

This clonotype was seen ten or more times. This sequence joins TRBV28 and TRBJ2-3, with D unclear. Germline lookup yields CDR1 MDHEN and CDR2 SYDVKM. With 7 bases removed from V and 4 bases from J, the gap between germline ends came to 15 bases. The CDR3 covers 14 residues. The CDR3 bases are TGTGCCAGCAAAGGTGTCCCCGTCCCAGATACGCAGTATTTT. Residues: CASKGVPVPDTQYF.

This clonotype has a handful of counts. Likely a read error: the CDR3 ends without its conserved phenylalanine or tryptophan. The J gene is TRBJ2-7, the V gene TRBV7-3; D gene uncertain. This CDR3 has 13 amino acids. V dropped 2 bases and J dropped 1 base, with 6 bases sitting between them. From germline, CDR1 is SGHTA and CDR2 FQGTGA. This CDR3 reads CASSLGLSYEQYL. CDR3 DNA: TGTGCCAGCAGCTTAGGCCTATCCTACGAGCAGTACCTC.

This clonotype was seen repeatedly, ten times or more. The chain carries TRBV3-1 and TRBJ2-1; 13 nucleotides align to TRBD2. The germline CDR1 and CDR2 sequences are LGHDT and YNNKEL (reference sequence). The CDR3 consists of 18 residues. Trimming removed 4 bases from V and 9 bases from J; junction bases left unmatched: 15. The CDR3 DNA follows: TGTGCCAGCAGCCCTGCCAACCTAGGGACTAGCGGGGTAGGTGAGCAGTTCTTC. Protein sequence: CASSPANLGTSGVGEQFF.

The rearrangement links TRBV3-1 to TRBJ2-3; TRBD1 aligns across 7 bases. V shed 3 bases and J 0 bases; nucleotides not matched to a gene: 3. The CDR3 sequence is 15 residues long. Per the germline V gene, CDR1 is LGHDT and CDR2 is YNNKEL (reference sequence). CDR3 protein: CASSQGRGSTDTQYF. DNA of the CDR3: TGTGCCAGCAGCCAGGGCAGGGGGAGCACAGATACGCAGTATTTT.

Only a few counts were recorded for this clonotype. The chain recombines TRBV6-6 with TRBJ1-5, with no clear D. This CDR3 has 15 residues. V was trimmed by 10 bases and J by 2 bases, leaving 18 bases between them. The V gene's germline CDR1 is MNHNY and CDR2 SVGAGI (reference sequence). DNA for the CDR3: TGTGCCACCACCCATAATCGACTGGGCAATCAGCCCCAGCATTTT. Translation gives CATTHNRLGNQPQHF.

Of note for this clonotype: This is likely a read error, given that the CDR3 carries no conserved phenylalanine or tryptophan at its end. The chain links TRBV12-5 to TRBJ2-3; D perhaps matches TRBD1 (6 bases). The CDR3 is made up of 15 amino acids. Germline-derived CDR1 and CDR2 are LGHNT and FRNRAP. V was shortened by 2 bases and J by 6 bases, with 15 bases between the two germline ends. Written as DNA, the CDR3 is TGTGCTAGTGGTTTGATCGGCAGGGGCAGCGATACGCAGTATTTA. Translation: CASGLIGRGSDTQYL.

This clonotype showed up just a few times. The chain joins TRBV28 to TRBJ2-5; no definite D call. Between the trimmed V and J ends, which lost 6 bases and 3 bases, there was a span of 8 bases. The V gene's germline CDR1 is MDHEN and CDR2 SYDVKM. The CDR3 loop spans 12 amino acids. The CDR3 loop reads CASRESKETQYF. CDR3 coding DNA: TGTGCCAGCAGGGAGTCCAAAGAGACCCAGTACTTC.

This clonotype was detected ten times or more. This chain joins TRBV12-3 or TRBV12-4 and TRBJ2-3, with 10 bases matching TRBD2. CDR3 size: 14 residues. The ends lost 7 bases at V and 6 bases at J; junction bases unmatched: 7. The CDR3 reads CASTRSGGGDTQYF. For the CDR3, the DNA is TGTGCCAGCACCCGGAGCGGGGGGGGCGATACGCAGTATTTT.

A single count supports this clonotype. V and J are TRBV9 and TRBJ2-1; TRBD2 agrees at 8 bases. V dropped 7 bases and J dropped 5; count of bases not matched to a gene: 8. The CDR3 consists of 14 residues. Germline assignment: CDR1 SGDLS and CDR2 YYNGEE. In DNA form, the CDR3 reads TGTGCCAGCGCTTCGGGCGGGGGGCACAATGAGCAGTTCTTC. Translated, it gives CASASGGGHNEQFF.

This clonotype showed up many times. CDR3 sequence reads: CSVATGASYEQYF. CDR3 sequence (DNA): TGCAGCGTTGCGACAGGGGCATCCTACGAGCAGTACTTC. This chain links TRBV29-1 with TRBJ2-7; 8 bases are shared with TRBD1. The CDR3 runs to 13 residues. Germline V gene sequence: CDR1 SQVTM, CDR2 ANQGSEA. The junction had 3 bases not matched to a gene; V was cut back by 4 bases and J by 1 base.